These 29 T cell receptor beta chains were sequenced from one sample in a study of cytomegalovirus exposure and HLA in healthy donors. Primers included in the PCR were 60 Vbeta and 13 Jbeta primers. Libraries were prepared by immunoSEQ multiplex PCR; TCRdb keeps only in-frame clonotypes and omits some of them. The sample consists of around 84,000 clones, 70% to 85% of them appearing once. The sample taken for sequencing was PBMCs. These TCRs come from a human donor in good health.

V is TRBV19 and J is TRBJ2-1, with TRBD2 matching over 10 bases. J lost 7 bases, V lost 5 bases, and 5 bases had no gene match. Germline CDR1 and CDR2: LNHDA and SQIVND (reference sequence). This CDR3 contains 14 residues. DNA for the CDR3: TGTGCCAGTAGTTTTAGCGGGGGGAAGAATGAGCAGTTCTTC. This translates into CASSFSGGKNEQFF.

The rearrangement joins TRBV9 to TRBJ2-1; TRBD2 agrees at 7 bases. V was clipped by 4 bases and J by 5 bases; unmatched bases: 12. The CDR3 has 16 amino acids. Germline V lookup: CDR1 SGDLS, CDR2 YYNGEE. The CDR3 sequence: CASSSKASGLNNEQFF. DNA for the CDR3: TGTGCCAGCAGCTCCAAGGCTAGCGGCCTTAACAATGAGCAGTTCTTC. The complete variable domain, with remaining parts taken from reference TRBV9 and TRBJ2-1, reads DSGVTQTPKHLITATGQRVTLRCSPRSGDLSVYWYQQSLDQGLQFLIQYYNGEERAKGNILERFSAQQFPDLHSELNLSSLELGDSALYFCASSSKASGLNNEQFFGPGTRLTVL.

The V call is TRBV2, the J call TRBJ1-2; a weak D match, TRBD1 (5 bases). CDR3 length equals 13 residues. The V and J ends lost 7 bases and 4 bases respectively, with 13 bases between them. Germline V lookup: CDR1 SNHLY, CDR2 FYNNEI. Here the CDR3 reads CASMTRTSYGYTF. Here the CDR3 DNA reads TGTGCCAGCATGACCCGGACAAGCTATGGCTACACCTTC.

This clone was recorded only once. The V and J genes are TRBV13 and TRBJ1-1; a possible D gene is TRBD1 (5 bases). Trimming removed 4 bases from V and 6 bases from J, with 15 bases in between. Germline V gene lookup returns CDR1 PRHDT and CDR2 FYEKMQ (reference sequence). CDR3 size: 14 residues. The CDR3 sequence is CASSSTLGQPEAFF. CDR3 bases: TGTGCCAGCAGCTCCACCCTGGGGCAGCCTGAAGCTTTCTTT.

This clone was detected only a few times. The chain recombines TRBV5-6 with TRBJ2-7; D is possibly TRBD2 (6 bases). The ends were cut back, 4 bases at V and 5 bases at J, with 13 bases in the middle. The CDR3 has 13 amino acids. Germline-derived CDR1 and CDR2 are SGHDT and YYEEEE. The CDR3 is CASSVTRFDEQYF. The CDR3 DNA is TGTGCCAGCAGCGTGACTAGGTTCGACGAGCAGTACTTC.

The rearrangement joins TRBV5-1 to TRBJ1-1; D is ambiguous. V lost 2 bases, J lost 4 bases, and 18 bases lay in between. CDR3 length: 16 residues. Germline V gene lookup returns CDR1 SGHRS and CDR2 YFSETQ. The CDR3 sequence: CASSLMHEASGTEAFF. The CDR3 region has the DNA TGCGCCAGCAGCTTAATGCACGAAGCCTCGGGCACTGAAGCTTTCTTT.

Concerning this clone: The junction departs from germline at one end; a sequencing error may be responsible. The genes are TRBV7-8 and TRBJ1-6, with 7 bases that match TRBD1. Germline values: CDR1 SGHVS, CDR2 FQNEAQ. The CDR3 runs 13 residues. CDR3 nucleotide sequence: TGTGCCAGCGGGGACAGTTATAATTCACCCCTCAACTTT. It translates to CASGDSYNSPLNF.

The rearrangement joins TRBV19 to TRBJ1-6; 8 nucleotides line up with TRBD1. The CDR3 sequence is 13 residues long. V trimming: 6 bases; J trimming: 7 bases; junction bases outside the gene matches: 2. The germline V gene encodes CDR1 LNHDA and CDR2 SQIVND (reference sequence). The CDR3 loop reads CASSQGANSPLHF. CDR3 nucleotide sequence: TGTGCCAGTAGCCAGGGGGCCAATTCACCCCTCCACTTT. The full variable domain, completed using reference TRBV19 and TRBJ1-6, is DGGITQSPKYLFRKEGQNVTLSCEQNLNHDAMYWYRQDPGQGLRLIYYSQIVNDFQKGDIAEGYSVSREKKESFPLTVTSAQKNPTAFYLCASSQGANSPLHFGNGTRLTVT.

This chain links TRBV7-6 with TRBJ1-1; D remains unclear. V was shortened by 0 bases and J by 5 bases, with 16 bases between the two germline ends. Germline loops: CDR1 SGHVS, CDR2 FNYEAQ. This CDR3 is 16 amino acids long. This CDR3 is CASSLARANSGTEAFF. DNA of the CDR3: TGTGCCAGCAGCTTAGCGCGGGCAAACTCTGGGACTGAAGCTTTCTTT.

The CDR3 is CASSDKPDTFYNEQFF. The CDR3 nucleotides read TGTGCCAGCAGTGACAAGCCGGACACCTTTTACAATGAGCAGTTCTTC. The genes are TRBV6-1 and TRBJ2-1; possible D gene TRBD1, 5 bases. Germline V lookup: CDR1 MNHNS, CDR2 SASEGT. The CDR3 loop spans 16 amino acids. The germline V and J ends were trimmed by 3 bases and 4 bases, with 16 bases remaining between them.

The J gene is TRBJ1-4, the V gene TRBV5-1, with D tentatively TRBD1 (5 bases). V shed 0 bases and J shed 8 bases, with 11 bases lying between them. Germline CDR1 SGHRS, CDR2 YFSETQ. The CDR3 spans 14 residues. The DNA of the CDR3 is TGCGCCAGCAGCTTGGGCAGGGCAAGGGAAAAACTGTTTTTT. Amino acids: CASSLGRAREKLFF. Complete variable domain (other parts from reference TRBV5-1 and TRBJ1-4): KAGVTQTPRYLIKTRGQQVTLSCSPISGHRSVSWYQQTPGQGLQFLFEYFSETQRNKGNFPGRFSGRQFSNSRSEMNVSTLELGDSALYLCASSLGRAREKLFFGSGTQLSVL.

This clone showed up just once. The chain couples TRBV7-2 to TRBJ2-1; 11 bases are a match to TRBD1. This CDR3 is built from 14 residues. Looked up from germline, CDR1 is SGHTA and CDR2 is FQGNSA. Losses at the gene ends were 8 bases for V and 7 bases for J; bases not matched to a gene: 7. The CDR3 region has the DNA TGTGCCAGCCGAGGACAGGGGGCTGGTAATGAGCAGTTCTTC. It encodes CASRGQGAGNEQFF.

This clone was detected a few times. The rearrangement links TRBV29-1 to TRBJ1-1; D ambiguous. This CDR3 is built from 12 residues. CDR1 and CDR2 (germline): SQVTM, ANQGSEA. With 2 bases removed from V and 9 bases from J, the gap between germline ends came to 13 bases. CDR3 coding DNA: TGCAGCGTTGAACTCCGGTACTCCCAAGCTTTCTTT. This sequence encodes CSVELRYSQAFF.

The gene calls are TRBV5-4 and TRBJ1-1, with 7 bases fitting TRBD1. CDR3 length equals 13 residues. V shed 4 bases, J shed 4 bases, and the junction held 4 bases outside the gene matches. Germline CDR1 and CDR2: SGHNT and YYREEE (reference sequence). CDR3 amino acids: CASSPRDSTEAFF. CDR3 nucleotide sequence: TGTGCCAGCAGCCCCCGGGACAGCACTGAAGCTTTCTTT.

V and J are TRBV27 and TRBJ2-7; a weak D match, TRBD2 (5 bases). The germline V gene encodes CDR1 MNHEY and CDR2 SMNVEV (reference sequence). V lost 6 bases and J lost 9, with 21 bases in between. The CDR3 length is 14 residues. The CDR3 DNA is TGTGCCAGCAGCCAGCAGGACGGAGGTGGTGGGCAGTACTTC. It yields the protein CASSQQDGGGGQYF.

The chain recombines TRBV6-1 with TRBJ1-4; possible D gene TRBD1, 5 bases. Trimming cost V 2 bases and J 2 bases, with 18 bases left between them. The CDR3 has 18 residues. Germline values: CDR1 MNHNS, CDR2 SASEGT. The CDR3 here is CASSEWAGGIGTNEKLFF. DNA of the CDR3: TGTGCCAGCAGTGAATGGGCTGGGGGGATCGGCACTAATGAAAAACTGTTTTTT.

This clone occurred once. Written as DNA, the CDR3 is TGTGCCAGCTCACTCTCCGGACAGGACTATGGCTACACCTTC. Translation gives CASSLSGQDYGYTF. The V call is TRBV18, the J call TRBJ1-2; 7 bases fit TRBD1. Trimming took 4 bases from V and 3 from J; bases not matched to a gene: 5. The germline CDR1 and CDR2 sequences are KGHSH and LQKENI. The CDR3 has 14 amino acids.

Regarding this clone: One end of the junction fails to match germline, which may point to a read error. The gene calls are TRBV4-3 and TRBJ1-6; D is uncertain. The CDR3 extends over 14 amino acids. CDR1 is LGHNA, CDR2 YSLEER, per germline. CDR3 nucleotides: TGCGCCAGCAGCCAAGAGTGGCCTCTGGCACCCCTCAACTTT. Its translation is CASSQEWPLAPLNF.

CDR3 in amino acids: CASSQSPGSTYNEQFF. For the CDR3, the DNA is TGCGCCAGCAGCCAAAGCCCGGGGTCCACCTACAATGAGCAGTTCTTC. This chain uses TRBV4-1 with TRBJ2-1; D may be TRBD2 (5 bases). Per the germline V gene, CDR1 is MGHRA and CDR2 is YSYEKL. The V end was cut by 2 bases, the J end by 2 bases, with 13 bases between. The CDR3 contains 16 residues.

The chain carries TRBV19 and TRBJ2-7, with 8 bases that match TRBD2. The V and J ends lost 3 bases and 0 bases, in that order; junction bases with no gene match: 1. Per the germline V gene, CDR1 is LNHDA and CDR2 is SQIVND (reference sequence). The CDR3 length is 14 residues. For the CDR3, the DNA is TGTGCCAGTAGTATCGGGGGGGCCTCCTACGAGCAGTACTTC. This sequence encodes CASSIGGASYEQYF.

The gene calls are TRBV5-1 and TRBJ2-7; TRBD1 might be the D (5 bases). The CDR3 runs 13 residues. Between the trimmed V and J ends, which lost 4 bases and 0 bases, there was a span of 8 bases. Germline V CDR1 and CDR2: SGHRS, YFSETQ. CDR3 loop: CASSADSSYEQYF. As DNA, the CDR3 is TGCGCCAGCAGCGCTGACAGCTCCTACGAGCAGTACTTC.

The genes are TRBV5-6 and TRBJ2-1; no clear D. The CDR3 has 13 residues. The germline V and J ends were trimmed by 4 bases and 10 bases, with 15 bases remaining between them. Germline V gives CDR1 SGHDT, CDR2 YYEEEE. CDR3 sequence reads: CASSALLGIEQFF. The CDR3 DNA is TGTGCCAGCAGCGCCCTTCTAGGAATAGAGCAGTTCTTC.

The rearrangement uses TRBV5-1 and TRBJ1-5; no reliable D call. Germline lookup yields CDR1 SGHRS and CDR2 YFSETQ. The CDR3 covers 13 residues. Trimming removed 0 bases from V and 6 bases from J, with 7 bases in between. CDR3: CASSLDSGQPQHF. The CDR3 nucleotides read TGCGCCAGCAGCTTGGACAGCGGTCAGCCCCAGCATTTT.

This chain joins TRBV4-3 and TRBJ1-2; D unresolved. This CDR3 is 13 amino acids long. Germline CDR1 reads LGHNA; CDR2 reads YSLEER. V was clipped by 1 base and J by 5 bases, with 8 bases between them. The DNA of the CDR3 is TGCGCCAGCAGCCAAGTAGGAGGGTATGGCTACACCTTC. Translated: CASSQVGGYGYTF.

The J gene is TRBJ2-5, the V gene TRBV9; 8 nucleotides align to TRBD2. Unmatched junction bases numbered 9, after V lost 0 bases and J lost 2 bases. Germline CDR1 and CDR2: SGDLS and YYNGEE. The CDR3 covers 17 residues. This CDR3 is CASSVGLSGGGQETQYF. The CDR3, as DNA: TGTGCCAGCAGCGTAGGATTATCGGGGGGGGGACAAGAGACCCAGTACTTC.

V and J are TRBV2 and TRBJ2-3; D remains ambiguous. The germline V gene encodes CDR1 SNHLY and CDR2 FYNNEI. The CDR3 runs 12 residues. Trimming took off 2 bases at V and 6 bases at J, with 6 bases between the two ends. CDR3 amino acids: CASSEWPDTQYF. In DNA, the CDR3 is TGTGCCAGCAGTGAATGGCCGGATACGCAGTATTTT.

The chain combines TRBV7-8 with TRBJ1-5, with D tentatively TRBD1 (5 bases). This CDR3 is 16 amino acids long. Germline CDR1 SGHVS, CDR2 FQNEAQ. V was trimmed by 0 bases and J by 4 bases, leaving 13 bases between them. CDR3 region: CASSLASTGPNQPQHF. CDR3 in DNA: TGTGCCAGCAGCTTAGCCTCCACAGGCCCGAATCAGCCCCAGCATTTT.

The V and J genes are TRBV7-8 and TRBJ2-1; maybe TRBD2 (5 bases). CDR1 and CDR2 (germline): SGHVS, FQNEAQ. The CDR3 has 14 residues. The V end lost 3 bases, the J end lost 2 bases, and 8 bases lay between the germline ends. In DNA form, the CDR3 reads TGTGCCAGCAGCTTGGCGGGTCCCTACAATGAGCAGTTCTTC. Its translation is CASSLAGPYNEQFF. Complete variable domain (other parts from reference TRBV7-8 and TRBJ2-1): GAGVSQSPRYKVAKRGQDVALRCDPISGHVSLFWYQQALGQGPEFLTYFQNEAQLDKSGLPSDRFFAERPEGSVSTLKIQRTQQEDSAVYLCASSLAGPYNEQFFGPGTRLTVL.

CDR3 sequence: CATSNWAGGQPQHF. In DNA form, the CDR3 reads TGTGCCACCAGCAATTGGGCAGGGGGTCAGCCCCAGCATTTT. The J gene is TRBJ1-5, the V gene TRBV15, with TRBD1 matching over 7 bases. CDR3 length: 14 amino acids. Germline V gives CDR1 LNHNV, CDR2 YYDKDF (reference sequence). The V and J ends lost 4 bases and 6 bases, in that order; junction bases with no gene match: 6.